Shown below are 22 T cell receptor beta chains from a single sample sequenced in a study of T-cell reconstitution after alpha-beta-depleted transplantation in children. As it was prepared, the TCRbeta library received unique molecular identifiers. MiXCR, run by TCRdb on the PCR reads, gives a single entry per CDR3 protein. The table shows some 840,000 distinct CDR3 sequences, with approximately 15% occurring only once. The source material was PBMCs, mostly from graft donor cells, sampled 360 days after TCRalphabeta/CD19-depleted stem cell transplant. These receptors were obtained from a male patient younger than 18 who had a stem cell transplant for acute lymphoblastic leukemia, so the T cells may come from the graft donor.

The rearrangement joins TRBV7-3 to TRBJ2-3; TRBD2 aligns across 11 bases. V lost 4 bases, J lost 3 bases, and 12 bases stayed unmatched. The CDR3 contains 18 residues. Germline V gene lookup returns CDR1 SGHTA and CDR2 FQGTGA. CDR3 in DNA: TGTGCCAGCAGCTCCCACCAAACTAGCGGGAGATGGACAGATACGCAGTATTTT. Amino acid sequence: CASSSHQTSGRWTDTQYF. Variable domain in full (rest from reference TRBV7-3 and TRBJ2-3): GAGVSQTPSNKVTEKGKYVELRCDPISGHTALYWYRQSLGQGPEFLIYFQGTGAADDSGLPNDRFFAVRPEGSVSTLKIQRTERGDSAVYLCASSSHQTSGRWTDTQYFGPGTRLTVL.

This sequence joins TRBV18 and TRBJ1-6; D perhaps matches TRBD1 (6 bases). Trimming cost V 2 bases and J 8 bases, with 19 bases left between them. Per germline, CDR1 KGHSH and CDR2 LQKENI. The CDR3 is 17 amino acids. In DNA, the CDR3 is TGTGCCAGCTCACCAGGACAGCCGGAACTGCCTGATTCACCCCTCCACTTT. Translated: CASSPGQPELPDSPLHF. The complete variable domain, with remaining parts taken from reference TRBV18 and TRBJ1-6, reads NAGVMQNPRHLVRRRGQEARLRCSPMKGHSHVYWYRQLPEEGLKFMVYLQKENIIDESGMPKERFSAEFPKEGPSILRIQQVVRGDSAAYFCASSPGQPELPDSPLHFGNGTRLTVT.

V gene TRBV5-1 combines with J gene TRBJ2-7; 9 bases are shared with TRBD2. V shed 2 bases, J shed 3 bases, and the junction held 6 bases outside the gene matches. The germline V gene has CDR1 SGHRS and CDR2 YFSETQ. The length of the CDR3 is 15 residues. CDR3 loop: CASSFLAGPSYEQYF. In DNA form, the CDR3 reads TGCGCCAGCAGCTTTCTAGCGGGACCTAGCTACGAGCAGTACTTC. The entire variable domain, with the rest obtained from reference TRBV5-1 and TRBJ2-7, is as follows: KAGVTQTPRYLIKTRGQQVTLSCSPISGHRSVSWYQQTPGQGLQFLFEYFSETQRNKGNFPGRFSGRQFSNSRSEMNVSTLELGDSALYLCASSFLAGPSYEQYFGPGTRLTVT.

The chain uses TRBV6-5 and TRBJ2-3; 10 nucleotides line up with TRBD1. Trimming cost V 2 bases and J 0 bases; bases outside gene matches: 8. The length of the CDR3 is 18 residues. The germline CDR1 and CDR2 sequences are MNHEY and SVGAGI. The CDR3 protein is CASSYPSTGGKSTDTQYF. The CDR3 DNA sequence: TGTGCCAGCAGTTACCCTTCGACAGGGGGCAAAAGCACAGATACGCAGTATTTT.

The gene calls are TRBV5-1 and TRBJ2-7; TRBD1 matches at 7 bases. This CDR3 spans 14 amino acids. Germline V gene sequence: CDR1 SGHRS, CDR2 YFSETQ. V lost 3 bases and J lost 5; bases outside the gene matches: 8. DNA of the CDR3: TGCGCCAGCAGCTGGGCGACAGGGCGCGACGAGCAGTACTTC. Residues: CASSWATGRDEQYF.

This clonotype occurred a few times. The rearrangement links TRBV28 to TRBJ2-5; D gene ambiguous. The V end lost 6 bases, the J end lost 5 bases, and 10 bases lay between the germline ends. In germline, CDR1 is MDHEN, CDR2 SYDVKM. The CDR3 runs to 12 residues. This CDR3 reads CASRVGPETQYF. In DNA form, the CDR3 reads TGTGCCAGCAGAGTAGGGCCCGAGACCCAGTACTTC.

This clonotype has at least ten counts. The chain employs TRBV20-1 and TRBJ2-2; TRBD1 matches 7 bases. The junction had 10 bases not matched to a gene; V was cut back by 0 bases and J by 6 bases. From germline, CDR1 is DFQATT and CDR2 SNEGSKA (reference sequence). The CDR3 totals 16 residues. CDR3 residues: CSAREQGREFPGELFF. The DNA of the CDR3 is TGCAGTGCTAGAGAACAGGGGCGCGAGTTCCCCGGGGAGCTGTTTTTT.

This clonotype was observed a handful of times. The chain links TRBV4-1 to TRBJ2-5; TRBD2 matches 11 bases. V gave up 6 bases and J gave up 5 bases; unmatched junction bases: 5. There are 14 residues in the CDR3. Germline values: CDR1 MGHRA, CDR2 YSYEKL. CDR3: CASRLAGAGETQYF. The CDR3 bases are TGCGCCAGCAGACTAGCGGGAGCTGGGGAGACCCAGTACTTC.

This clonotype has a handful of counts. The J gene is TRBJ1-6, the V gene TRBV5-1; the D gene is possibly TRBD1 (5 bases). Deletions cut 0 bases from V and 7 bases from J, with 14 bases between. Germline CDR1 SGHRS, CDR2 YFSETQ. This CDR3 is built from 16 residues. This CDR3 is CASSLAGALGNSPLHF. The CDR3 bases are TGCGCCAGCAGCTTGGCCGGGGCATTGGGAAATTCACCCCTCCACTTT.

This clonotype was seen more than once but under ten times. The rearrangement joins TRBV13 to TRBJ2-7; no clear D gene. V was trimmed by 5 bases and J by 1 base, leaving 9 bases between them. CDR1 and CDR2 from the germline V gene are PRHDT and FYEKMQ (reference sequence). CDR3 length equals 13 residues. This CDR3 is CASSPERSYEQYF. CDR3 nucleotides: TGTGCCAGCAGCCCAGAAAGATCCTACGAGCAGTACTTC.

The V call is TRBV10-2, the J call TRBJ2-3; a weak D match, TRBD2 (6 bases). With 4 bases removed from V and 6 bases from J, the gap between germline ends came to 20 bases. From germline, CDR1 is WSHSY and CDR2 SAAADI. This CDR3 is 16 amino acids long. DNA for the CDR3: TGCGCCAGCAGTGGGGACTCTTTGCCCATTTCCGATACGCAGTATTTT. It translates to CASSGDSLPISDTQYF.

The chain carries TRBV12-3 or TRBV12-4 and TRBJ1-5; TRBD1 matches at 9 bases. This CDR3 has 15 residues. Losses at the gene ends were 2 bases for V and 2 bases for J; bases not matched to a gene: 1. In DNA form, the CDR3 reads TGTGCCAGCAGTTTAAGGGACAGGGGCAATCAGCCCCAGCATTTT. Protein: CASSLRDRGNQPQHF.

This clonotype has ten or more counts. The V and J genes are TRBV20-1 and TRBJ2-1; tentative D call: TRBD1 (5 bases). Germline V gene lookup returns CDR1 DFQATT and CDR2 SNEGSKA (reference sequence). This CDR3 has 14 residues. Trimming took off 6 bases at V and 0 bases at J, with 12 bases between the two ends. CDR3 in DNA: TGCAGTGCGCAGGGAATGGGCTCCTACAATGAGCAGTTCTTC. It is translated as CSAQGMGSYNEQFF.

This clonotype showed up many times. The V and J genes are TRBV20-1 and TRBJ2-5; D is perhaps TRBD2 (6 bases). The CDR3 has 16 amino acids. The germline V and J ends were trimmed by 3 bases and 2 bases, with 19 bases remaining between them. CDR1 is DFQATT and CDR2 is SNEGSKA in the germline V gene (reference sequence). The CDR3, as DNA: TGCAGTGCTAGGAGGGGCCGAACTAGCAGTCAAGAGACCCAGTACTTC. It translates to CSARRGRTSSQETQYF.

This clonotype turned up a few times. The chain is built from TRBV18 and TRBJ1-4; no reliable D call. Germline assignment: CDR1 KGHSH and CDR2 LQKENI. This CDR3 contains 17 residues. Deletions cut 4 bases from V and 2 bases from J, with 17 bases between. CDR3 DNA sequence: TGTGCCAGCTCACTGGTCCCAAAGAGTCCGACTAATGAAAAACTGTTTTTT. Translating it yields CASSLVPKSPTNEKLFF.

Ten or more counts support this clonotype. The chain is built from TRBV4-1 and TRBJ2-3, with D unresolved. CDR1 is MGHRA, CDR2 YSYEKL, per germline. The V end was cut by 1 base, the J end by 4 bases, with 9 bases between. The CDR3 runs to 14 residues. The CDR3 DNA is TGCGCCAGCAGCCAAGTCTCGGGCCCAGATACGCAGTATTTT. This encodes CASSQVSGPDTQYF.

The chain has TRBV10-3 and TRBJ2-1; a weak D match, TRBD2 (6 bases). CDR1 and CDR2 from the germline V gene are ENHRY and SYGVKD. The CDR3 runs to 16 residues. The V gene lost 5 bases and the J gene lost 7 bases, with 21 bases spanning the gap. The CDR3 nucleotides are TGTGCCATCAGTTCTGGAGGGACTTACGCCGTGAATGAGCAGTTCTTC. Its protein is CAISSGGTYAVNEQFF.

The chain recombines TRBV7-8 with TRBJ2-7; D is undetermined. Germline values: CDR1 SGHVS, CDR2 FQNEAQ. Trimming removed 3 bases from V and 4 bases from J, with 13 bases in between. CDR3 length equals 14 residues. This CDR3 reads CASSFELGLYEQYF. DNA of the CDR3: TGTGCCAGCAGCTTCGAGCTGGGCCTTTACGAGCAGTACTTC.

This sequence joins TRBV11-3 and TRBJ2-7; 16 bases fit TRBD2. From germline, CDR1 is SGHNT and CDR2 YENEEA. With 2 bases clipped from V and 3 bases from J, the junction kept 10 bases outside the gene matches. The CDR3 totals 19 residues. CDR3 loop: CASSLRTGTSGRAGYEQYF. CDR3 DNA: TGTGCCAGCAGCTTAAGAACCGGGACTAGCGGGAGGGCCGGCTACGAGCAGTACTTC.

This chain uses TRBV2 with TRBJ2-1, with D tentatively TRBD2 (5 bases). The CDR3 runs 12 residues. Looked up from germline, CDR1 is SNHLY and CDR2 is FYNNEI. The V and J ends lost 7 bases and 4 bases respectively, with 8 bases between them. CDR3 sequence reads: CASKDFYNEQFF. CDR3 coding DNA: TGTGCCAGCAAGGACTTTTACAATGAGCAGTTCTTC.

The genes are TRBV6-2 or TRBV6-3 and TRBJ2-7, with 10 bases identical to TRBD2. Trimming removed 0 bases from V and 3 bases from J; junction bases left unmatched: 2. CDR1 MNHEY and CDR2 SVGEGT come from the germline V gene. This CDR3 has 15 amino acids. The CDR3 sequence is CASSYSTSGVYEQYF. The CDR3 DNA reads as TGTGCCAGCAGTTACTCCACTAGCGGGGTCTACGAGCAGTACTTC.

Only a few counts were recorded for this clonotype. The chain couples TRBV7-9 to TRBJ2-7, with no clear D. CDR1 and CDR2 from the germline V gene are SEHNR and FQNEAQ (reference sequence). V was cut by 5 bases and J by 2 bases, with 7 bases left in between. CDR3 size: 12 residues. The CDR3: CASSAPAYEQYF. The CDR3, as DNA: TGTGCCAGCAGCGCCCCCGCCTACGAGCAGTACTTC.